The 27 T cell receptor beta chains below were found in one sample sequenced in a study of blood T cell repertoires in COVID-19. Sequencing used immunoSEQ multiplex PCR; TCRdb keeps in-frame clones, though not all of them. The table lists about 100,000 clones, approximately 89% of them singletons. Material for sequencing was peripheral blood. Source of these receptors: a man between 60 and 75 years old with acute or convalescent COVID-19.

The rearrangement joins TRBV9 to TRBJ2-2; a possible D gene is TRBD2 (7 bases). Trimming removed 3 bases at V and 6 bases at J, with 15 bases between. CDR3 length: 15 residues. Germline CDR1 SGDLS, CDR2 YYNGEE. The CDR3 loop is CASSEAPRGPGELFF. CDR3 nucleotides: TGTGCCAGCAGCGAGGCACCGCGGGGGCCCGGGGAGCTGTTTTTT.

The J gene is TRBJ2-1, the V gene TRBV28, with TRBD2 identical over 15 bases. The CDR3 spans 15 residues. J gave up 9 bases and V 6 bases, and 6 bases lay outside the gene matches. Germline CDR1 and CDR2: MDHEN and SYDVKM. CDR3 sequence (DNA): TGTGCCAGCAGGTCCCCGGGACTAGCGGGAGGTGAGCAGTTCTTC. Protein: CASRSPGLAGGEQFF.

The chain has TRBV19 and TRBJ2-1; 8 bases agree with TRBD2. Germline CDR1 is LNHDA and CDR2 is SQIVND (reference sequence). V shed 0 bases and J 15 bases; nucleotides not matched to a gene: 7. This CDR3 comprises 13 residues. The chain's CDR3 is CASSIDRGGWRFF. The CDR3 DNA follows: TGTGCCAGTAGTATAGATCGGGGGGGTTGGAGGTTCTTC. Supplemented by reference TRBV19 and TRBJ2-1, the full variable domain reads DGGITQSPKYLFRKEGQNVTLSCEQNLNHDAMYWYRQDPGQGLRLIYYSQIVNDFQKGDIAEGYSVSREKKESFPLTVTSAQKNPTAFYLCASSIDRGGWRFFGPGTRLTVL.

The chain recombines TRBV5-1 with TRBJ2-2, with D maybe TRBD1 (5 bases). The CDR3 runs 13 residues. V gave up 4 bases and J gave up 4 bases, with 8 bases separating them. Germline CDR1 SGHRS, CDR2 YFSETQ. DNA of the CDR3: TGCGCCAGCAGCCAGGGAATCACCGGGGAGCTGTTTTTT. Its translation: CASSQGITGELFF.

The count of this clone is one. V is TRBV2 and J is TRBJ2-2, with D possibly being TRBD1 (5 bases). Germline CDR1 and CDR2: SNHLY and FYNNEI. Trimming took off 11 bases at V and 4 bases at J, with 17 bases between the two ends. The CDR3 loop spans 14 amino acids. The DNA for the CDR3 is TGTGCCGGATTGGGGCAGGTCCTCACCGGGGAGCTGTTTTTT. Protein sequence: CAGLGQVLTGELFF.

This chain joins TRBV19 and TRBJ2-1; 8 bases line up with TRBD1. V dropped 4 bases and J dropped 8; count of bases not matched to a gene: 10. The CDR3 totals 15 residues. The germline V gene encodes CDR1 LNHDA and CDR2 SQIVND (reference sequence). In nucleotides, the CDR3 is TGTGCCAGTAGTACCGGGACAGGCAGGGGCCATGAGCAGTTCTTC. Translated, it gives CASSTGTGRGHEQFF.

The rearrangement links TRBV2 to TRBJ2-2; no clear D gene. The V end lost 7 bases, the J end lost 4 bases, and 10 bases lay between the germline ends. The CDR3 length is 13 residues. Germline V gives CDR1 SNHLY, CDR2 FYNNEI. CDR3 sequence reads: CASKAGRTGELFF. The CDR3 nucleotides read TGTGCCAGCAAAGCAGGCCGCACCGGGGAGCTGTTTTTT.

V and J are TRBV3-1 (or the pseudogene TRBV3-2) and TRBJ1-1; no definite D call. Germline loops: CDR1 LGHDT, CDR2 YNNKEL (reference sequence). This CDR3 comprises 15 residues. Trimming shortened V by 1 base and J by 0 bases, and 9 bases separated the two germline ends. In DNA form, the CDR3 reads TGTGCCAGCAGCCAAGGGTGGGCGTTGAACACTGAAGCTTTCTTT. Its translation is CASSQGWALNTEAFF.

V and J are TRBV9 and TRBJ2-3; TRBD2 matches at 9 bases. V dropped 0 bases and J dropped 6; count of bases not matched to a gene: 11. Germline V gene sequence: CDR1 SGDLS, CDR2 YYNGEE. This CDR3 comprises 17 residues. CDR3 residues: CASSVVGWGTSIDTQYF. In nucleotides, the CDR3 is TGTGCCAGCAGCGTAGTCGGGTGGGGGACTAGCATTGATACGCAGTATTTT.

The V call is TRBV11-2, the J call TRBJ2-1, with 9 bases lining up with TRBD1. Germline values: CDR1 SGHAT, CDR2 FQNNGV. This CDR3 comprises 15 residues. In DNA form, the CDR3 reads TGTTGTTCTCGGACCGGGACAGGGCTCTACAATGAGCAGTTCTTC. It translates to CCSRTGTGLYNEQFF.

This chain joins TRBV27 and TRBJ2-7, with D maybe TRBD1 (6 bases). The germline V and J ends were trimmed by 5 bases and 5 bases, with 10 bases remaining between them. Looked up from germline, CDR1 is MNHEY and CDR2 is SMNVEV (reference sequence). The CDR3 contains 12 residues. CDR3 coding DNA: TGTGCCAGCAGTCAGGGGTCTAACGAGCAGTACTTC. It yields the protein CASSQGSNEQYF.

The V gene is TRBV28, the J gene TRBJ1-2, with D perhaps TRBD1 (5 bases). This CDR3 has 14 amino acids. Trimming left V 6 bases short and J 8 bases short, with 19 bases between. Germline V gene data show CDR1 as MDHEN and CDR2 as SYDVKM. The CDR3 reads CASRLPSGQGGYTF. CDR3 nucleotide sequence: TGTGCCAGCAGGCTCCCATCAGGGCAGGGAGGCTACACCTTC.

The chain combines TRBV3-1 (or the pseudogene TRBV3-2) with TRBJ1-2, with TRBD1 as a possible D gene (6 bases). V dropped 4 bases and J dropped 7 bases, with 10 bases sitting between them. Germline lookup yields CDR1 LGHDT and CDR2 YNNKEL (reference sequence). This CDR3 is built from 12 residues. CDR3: CASSPGQIGYTF. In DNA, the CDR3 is TGTGCCAGCAGCCCCGGACAGATTGGCTACACCTTC.

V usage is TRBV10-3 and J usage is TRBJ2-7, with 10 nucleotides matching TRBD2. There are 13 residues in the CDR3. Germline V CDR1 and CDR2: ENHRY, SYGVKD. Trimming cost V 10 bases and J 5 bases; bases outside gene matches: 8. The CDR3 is CATLGLAVNEQYF. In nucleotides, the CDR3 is TGTGCCACCCTTGGACTAGCGGTAAACGAGCAGTACTTC.

The chain's CDR3 is CASHRTSGSTGELFF. In nucleotides, the CDR3 is TGTGCCAGCCATAGGACTAGCGGGAGCACCGGGGAGCTGTTTTTT. The rearrangement uses TRBV19 and TRBJ2-2, with 13 bases lining up with TRBD2. The V segment lost 9 bases and the J segment 4 bases; nucleotides outside the gene matches: 5. This CDR3 comprises 15 residues. CDR1 is LNHDA, CDR2 SQIVND, per germline (reference sequence).

The CDR3 spells CASSASLNTGELFF. CDR3 nucleotide sequence: TGCGCCAGCTCCGCTAGCTTGAACACCGGGGAGCTGTTTTTT. The chain is built from TRBV10-1 and TRBJ2-2; TRBD2 might be the D (5 bases). Germline CDR1 reads WNHNN; CDR2 reads SYGVQD (reference sequence). The CDR3 length is 14 residues. The V end lost 8 bases, the J end lost 1 base, and 11 bases lay between the germline ends.

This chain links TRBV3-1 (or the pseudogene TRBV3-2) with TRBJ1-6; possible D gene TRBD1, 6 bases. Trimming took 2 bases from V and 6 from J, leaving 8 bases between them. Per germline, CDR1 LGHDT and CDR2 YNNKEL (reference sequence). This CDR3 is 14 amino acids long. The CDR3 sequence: CASSQRGTNSPLHF. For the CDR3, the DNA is TGTGCCAGCAGCCAAAGGGGGACTAATTCACCCCTCCACTTT.

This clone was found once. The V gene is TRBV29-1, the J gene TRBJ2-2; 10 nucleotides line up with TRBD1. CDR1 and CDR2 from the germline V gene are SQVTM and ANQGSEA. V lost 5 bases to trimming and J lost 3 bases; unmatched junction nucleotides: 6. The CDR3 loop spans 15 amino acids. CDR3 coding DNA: TGCAGCGTTACGGACAGGGGGAGTCACACCGGGGAGCTGTTTTTT. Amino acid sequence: CSVTDRGSHTGELFF.

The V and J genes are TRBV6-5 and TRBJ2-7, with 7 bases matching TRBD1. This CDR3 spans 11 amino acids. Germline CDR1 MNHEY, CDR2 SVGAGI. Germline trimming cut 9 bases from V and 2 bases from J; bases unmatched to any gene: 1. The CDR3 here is CASGQAYEQYF. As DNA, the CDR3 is TGTGCCAGTGGACAGGCCTACGAGCAGTACTTC.

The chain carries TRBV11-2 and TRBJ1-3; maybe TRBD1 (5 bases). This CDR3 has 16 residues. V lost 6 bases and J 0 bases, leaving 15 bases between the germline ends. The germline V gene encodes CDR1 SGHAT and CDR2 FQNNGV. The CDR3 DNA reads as TGTGCCAGCAGGGCCCTAAGGGGCTCCTCTGGAAACACCATATATTTT. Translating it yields CASRALRGSSGNTIYF.

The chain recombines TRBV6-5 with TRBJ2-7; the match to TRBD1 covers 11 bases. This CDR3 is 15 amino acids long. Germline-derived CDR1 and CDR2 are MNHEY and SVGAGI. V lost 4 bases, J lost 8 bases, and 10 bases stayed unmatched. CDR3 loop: CASSSAGTGGLKQYV. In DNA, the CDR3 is TGTGCCAGCAGTTCCGCCGGGACAGGGGGTCTGAAGCAGTACGTC.

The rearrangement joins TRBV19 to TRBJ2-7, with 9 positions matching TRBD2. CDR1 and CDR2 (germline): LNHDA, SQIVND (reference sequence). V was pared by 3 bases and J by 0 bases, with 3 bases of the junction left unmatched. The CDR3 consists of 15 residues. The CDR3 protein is CASSMRLAASYEQYV. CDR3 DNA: TGTGCCAGTAGTATGCGACTAGCGGCCTCCTACGAGCAGTACGTC.

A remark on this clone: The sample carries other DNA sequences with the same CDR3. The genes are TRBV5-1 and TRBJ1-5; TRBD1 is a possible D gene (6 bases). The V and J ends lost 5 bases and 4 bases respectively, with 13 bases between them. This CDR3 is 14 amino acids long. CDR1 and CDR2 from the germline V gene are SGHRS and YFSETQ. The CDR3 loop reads CASSPDSSNQPQHF. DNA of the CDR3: TGCGCCAGCAGTCCGGACAGCTCTAATCAGCCCCAGCATTTT.

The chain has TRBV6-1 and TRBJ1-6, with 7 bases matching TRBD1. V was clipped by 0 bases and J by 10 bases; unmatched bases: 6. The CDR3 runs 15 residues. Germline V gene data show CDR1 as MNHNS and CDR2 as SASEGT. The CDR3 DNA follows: TGTGCCAGCAGTGAAGCAGGCAGGGGGAACTCACCCCTCCACTTT. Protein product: CASSEAGRGNSPLHF.

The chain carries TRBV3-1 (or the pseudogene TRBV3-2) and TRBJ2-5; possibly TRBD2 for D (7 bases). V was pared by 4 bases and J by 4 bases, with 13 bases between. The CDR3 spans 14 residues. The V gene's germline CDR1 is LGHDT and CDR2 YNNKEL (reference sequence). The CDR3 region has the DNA TGTGCCAGCAGCCGTAAAGGGGGGGCAGAGACCCAGTACTTC. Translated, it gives CASSRKGGAETQYF.

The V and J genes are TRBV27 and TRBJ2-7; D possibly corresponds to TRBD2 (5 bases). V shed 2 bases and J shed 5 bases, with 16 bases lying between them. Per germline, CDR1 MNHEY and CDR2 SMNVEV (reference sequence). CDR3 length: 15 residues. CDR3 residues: CASSLSLAFLHEQYF. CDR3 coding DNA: TGTGCCAGCAGTTTAAGCCTAGCCTTCCTCCACGAGCAGTACTTC.

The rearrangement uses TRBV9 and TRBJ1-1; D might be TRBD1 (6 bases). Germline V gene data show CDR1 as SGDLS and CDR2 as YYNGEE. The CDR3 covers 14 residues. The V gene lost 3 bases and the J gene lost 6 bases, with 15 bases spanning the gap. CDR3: CASSARGGVPEAFF. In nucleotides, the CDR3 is TGTGCCAGCAGCGCCAGGGGTGGAGTCCCTGAAGCTTTCTTT.